The 2 T cell receptor beta chains below come from one sample, sequenced in a study of glioma-infiltrating T cells after dendritic cell vaccination. Using immunoSEQ multiplex PCR, the repertoire was profiled, and TCRdb retains in-frame clones only, with some absent. Altogether 70,000 to 100,000 clones are present, 80% to 85% being singletons, with the ten largest covering 6% to 8.5%. Time point in this sample: after dendritic cell vaccination, including at tumor progression/relapse. Sequencing used blood, obtained after dendritic cell vaccination. These receptor sequences come from a human donor with glioblastoma.

Of note for this clone: At the DNA level, this CDR3 is encoded by other sequences in the same sample as well. The gene calls are TRBV5-1 and TRBJ1-1; D perhaps matches TRBD1 (5 bases). V was trimmed by 6 bases and J by 6 bases, leaving 18 bases between them. The CDR3 contains 14 residues. CDR1 is SGHRS, CDR2 YFSETQ, per germline. CDR3 in amino acids: CASKEEEGLAEAFF. The CDR3 nucleotides read TGCGCCAGCAAGGAGGAGGAGGGACTCGCTGAAGCTTTCTTT. Full variable domain (missing parts from reference TRBV5-1 and TRBJ1-1): KAGVTQTPRYLIKTRGQQVTLSCSPISGHRSVSWYQQTPGQGLQFLFEYFSETQRNKGNFPGRFSGRQFSNSRSEMNVSTLELGDSALYLCASKEEEGLAEAFFGQGTRLTVV.

The rearrangement links TRBV7-9 to TRBJ1-1, with a weak D call TRBD1 (5 bases). The germline CDR1 and CDR2 sequences are SEHNR and FQNEAQ (reference sequence). CDR3 length: 14 residues. The V gene lost 5 bases and the J gene lost 7 bases, with 17 bases spanning the gap. The CDR3 loop reads CASSQGRAFGEAFF. CDR3 nucleotides: TGTGCCAGCAGCCAAGGCAGGGCGTTTGGTGAAGCTTTCTTT.